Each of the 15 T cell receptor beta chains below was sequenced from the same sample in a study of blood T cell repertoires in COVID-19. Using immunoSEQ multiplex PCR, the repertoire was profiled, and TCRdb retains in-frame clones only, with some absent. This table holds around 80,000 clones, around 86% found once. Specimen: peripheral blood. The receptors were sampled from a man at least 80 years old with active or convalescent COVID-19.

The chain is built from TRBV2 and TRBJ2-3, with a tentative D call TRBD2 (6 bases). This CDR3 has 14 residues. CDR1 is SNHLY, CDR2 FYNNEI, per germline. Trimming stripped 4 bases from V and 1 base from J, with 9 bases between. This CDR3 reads CASSAGTRTDTQYF. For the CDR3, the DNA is TGTGCCAGCAGTGCAGGGACTCGCACAGATACGCAGTATTTT.

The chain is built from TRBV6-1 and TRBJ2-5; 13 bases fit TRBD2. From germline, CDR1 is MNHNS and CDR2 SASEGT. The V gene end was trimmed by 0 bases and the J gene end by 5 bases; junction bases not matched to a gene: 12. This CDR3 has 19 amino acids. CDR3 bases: TGTGCCAGCAGTGAAGCCCGGAAGACTAGCGGGGGGTTAAGGGAGACCCAGTACTTC. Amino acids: CASSEARKTSGGLRETQYF.

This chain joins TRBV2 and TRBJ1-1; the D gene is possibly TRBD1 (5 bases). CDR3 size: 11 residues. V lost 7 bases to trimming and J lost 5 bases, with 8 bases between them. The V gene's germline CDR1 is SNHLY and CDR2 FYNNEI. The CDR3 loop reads CASNQGTEAFF. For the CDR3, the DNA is TGTGCCAGCAATCAGGGTACTGAAGCTTTCTTT.

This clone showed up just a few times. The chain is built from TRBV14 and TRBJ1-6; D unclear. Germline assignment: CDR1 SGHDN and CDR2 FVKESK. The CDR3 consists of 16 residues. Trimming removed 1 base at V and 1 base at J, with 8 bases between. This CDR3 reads CASSQVPRSYNSPLHF. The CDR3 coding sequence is TGTGCCAGCAGCCAAGTCCCCAGATCCTATAATTCACCCCTCCACTTT.

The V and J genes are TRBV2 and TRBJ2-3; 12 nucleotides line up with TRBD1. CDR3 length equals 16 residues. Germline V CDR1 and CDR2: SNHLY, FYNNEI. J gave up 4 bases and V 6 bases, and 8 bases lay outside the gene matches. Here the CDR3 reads CASSSGTGGDPDTQYF. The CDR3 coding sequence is TGTGCCAGCAGCTCCGGGACAGGGGGCGATCCAGATACGCAGTATTTT.

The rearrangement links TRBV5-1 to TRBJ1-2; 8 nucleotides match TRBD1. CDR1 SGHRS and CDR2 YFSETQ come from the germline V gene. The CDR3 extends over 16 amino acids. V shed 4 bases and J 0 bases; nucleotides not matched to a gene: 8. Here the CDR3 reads CASSPADRVPNYGYTF. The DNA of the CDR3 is TGCGCCAGCAGCCCCGCGGACAGGGTTCCTAACTATGGCTACACCTTC.

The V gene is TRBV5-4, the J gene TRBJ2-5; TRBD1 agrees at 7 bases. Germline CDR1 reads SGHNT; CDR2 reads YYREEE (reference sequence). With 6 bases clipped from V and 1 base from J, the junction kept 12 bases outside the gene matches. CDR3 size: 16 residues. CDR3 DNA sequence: TGTGCCAGCACGTCTTTGGGAGACAGGGCCCAAGAGACCCAGTACTTC. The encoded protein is CASTSLGDRAQETQYF.

In DNA form, the CDR3 reads TGCGCCAGCAGGAACAGACAGGGGGCCTTAGAGACCCAGTACTTC. It is translated as CASRNRQGALETQYF. The V call is TRBV5-1, the J call TRBJ2-5; TRBD1 agrees at 10 bases. The CDR3 is 15 residues long. Germline values: CDR1 SGHRS, CDR2 YFSETQ. The J segment lost 4 bases and the V segment lost 5 bases, leaving 8 bases of the junction unmatched.

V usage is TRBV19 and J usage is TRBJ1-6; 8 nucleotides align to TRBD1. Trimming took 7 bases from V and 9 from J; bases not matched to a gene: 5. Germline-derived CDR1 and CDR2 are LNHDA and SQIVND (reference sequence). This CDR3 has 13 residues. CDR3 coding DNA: TGTGCCAGTAACGACAGGGGTGGTTCACCCCTCCACTTT. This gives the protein CASNDRGGSPLHF.

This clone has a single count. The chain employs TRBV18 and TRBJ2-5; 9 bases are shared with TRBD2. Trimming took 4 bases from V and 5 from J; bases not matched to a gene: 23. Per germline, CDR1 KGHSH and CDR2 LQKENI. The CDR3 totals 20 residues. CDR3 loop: CASSRFGTSQGGDPRETQYF. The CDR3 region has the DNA TGTGCCAGCTCACGATTCGGGACTAGCCAAGGGGGAGACCCAAGGGAGACCCAGTACTTC.

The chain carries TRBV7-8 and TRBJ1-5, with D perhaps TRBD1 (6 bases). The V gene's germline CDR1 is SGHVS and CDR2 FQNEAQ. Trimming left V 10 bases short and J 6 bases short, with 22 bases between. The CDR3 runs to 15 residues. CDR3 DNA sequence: TGTGCCACCACAGCCCGACCAGGGGCAGGTCAGCCCCAGCATTTT. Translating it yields CATTARPGAGQPQHF.

The CDR3 region has the DNA TGTGCCAGCAGCGAAACGATGACCCCAATAAATCGAGGGACCCAGTACTTC. This codes for CASSETMTPINRGTQYF. V gene TRBV5-6 combines with J gene TRBJ2-5; D is undetermined. This CDR3 has 17 amino acids. CDR1 is SGHDT and CDR2 is YYEEEE in the germline V gene. V shed 4 bases and J shed 7 bases, with 26 bases lying between them.

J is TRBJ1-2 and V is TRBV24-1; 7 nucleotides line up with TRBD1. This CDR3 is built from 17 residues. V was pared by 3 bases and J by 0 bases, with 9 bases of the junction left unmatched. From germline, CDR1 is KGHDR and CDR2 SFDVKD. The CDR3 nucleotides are TGTGCCACCAGTGATGAGAAACAGGGGCCCACTAACTATGGCTACACCTTC. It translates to CATSDEKQGPTNYGYTF.

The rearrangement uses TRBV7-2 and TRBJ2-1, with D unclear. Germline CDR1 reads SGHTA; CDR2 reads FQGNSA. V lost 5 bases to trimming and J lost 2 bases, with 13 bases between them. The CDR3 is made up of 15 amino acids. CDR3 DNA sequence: TGTGCCAGCAGCCATGAATCCACAACCTACAATGAGCAGTTCTTC. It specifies CASSHESTTYNEQFF.

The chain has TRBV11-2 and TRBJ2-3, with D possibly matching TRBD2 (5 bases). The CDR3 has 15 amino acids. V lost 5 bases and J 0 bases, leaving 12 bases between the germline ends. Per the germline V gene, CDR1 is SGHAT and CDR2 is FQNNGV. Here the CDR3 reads CASSAHSDSTDTQYF. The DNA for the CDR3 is TGTGCCAGCAGCGCACATAGCGATAGCACAGATACGCAGTATTTT.